The 14 T cell receptor beta chains listed next were all sequenced from one sample in a study of blood T cell repertoires in COVID-19. Clones were sequenced by immunoSEQ multiplex PCR, and TCRdb holds only the in-frame ones, with some missing. The profile shows 200,000 to 300,000 clones, 85% of them singletons. The sequenced material came from peripheral blood. The receptors shown here come from a woman aged 55-69 years with active or convalescent COVID-19.

The V gene is TRBV3-1 (or the pseudogene TRBV3-2), the J gene TRBJ2-2, with a tentative D call TRBD2 (6 bases). Germline V gene lookup returns CDR1 LGHDT and CDR2 YNNKEL (reference sequence). The V gene lost 1 base and the J gene lost 5 bases, with 8 bases spanning the gap. This CDR3 comprises 14 residues. CDR3 sequence reads: CASSQGGATGELFF. In nucleotides, the CDR3 is TGTGCCAGCAGCCAAGGCGGGGCTACCGGGGAGCTGTTTTTT.

The rearrangement links TRBV15 to TRBJ2-2; D ambiguous. CDR1 and CDR2 from the germline V gene are LNHNV and YYDKDF (reference sequence). V was cut by 1 base and J by 0 bases, with 6 bases left in between. This CDR3 contains 15 residues. This CDR3 reads CATSRVPANTGELFF. CDR3 nucleotides: TGTGCCACCAGCAGAGTCCCAGCGAACACCGGGGAGCTGTTTTTT.

This rearrangement joins TRBV5-4 to TRBJ2-3; 8 nucleotides line up with TRBD2. The length of the CDR3 is 16 residues. Looked up from germline, CDR1 is SGHNT and CDR2 is YYREEE (reference sequence). The ends lost 0 bases at V and 8 bases at J; junction bases unmatched: 11. The CDR3 sequence: CASSLAPRGAHGTQYF. The CDR3 DNA follows: TGTGCCAGCAGCTTGGCCCCGCGGGGGGCCCACGGTACGCAGTATTTT.

J is TRBJ2-3 and V is TRBV27, with 7 bases matching TRBD1. CDR3 length: 17 amino acids. V lost 6 bases and J lost 2; bases outside the gene matches: 14. The germline V gene encodes CDR1 MNHEY and CDR2 SMNVEV (reference sequence). The CDR3 spells CASSLSRGQTFTDTQYF. CDR3 nucleotide sequence: TGTGCCAGCAGCCTCTCCCGGGGACAGACTTTCACAGATACGCAGTATTTT.

The chain combines TRBV5-1 with TRBJ2-3; the match to TRBD2 covers 11 bases. The germline CDR1 and CDR2 sequences are SGHRS and YFSETQ. V shed 4 bases, J shed 2 bases, and the junction held 3 bases outside the gene matches. This CDR3 is built from 15 residues. CDR3 sequence: CASSIAGGVTDTQYF. The CDR3 DNA is TGCGCCAGCAGCATAGCGGGAGGGGTCACAGATACGCAGTATTTT.

The chain links TRBV28 to TRBJ1-4; 7 positions agree with TRBD1. Germline loops: CDR1 MDHEN, CDR2 SYDVKM. The V and J ends lost 4 bases and 0 bases, in that order; junction bases with no gene match: 5. CDR3 size: 16 residues. The CDR3 DNA reads TGTGCCAGCAGTTACTTCACAGGGGCAACTAATGAAAAACTGTTTTTT. It specifies CASSYFTGATNEKLFF. Using reference TRBV28 and TRBJ1-4 for the parts outside the CDR3, the full variable domain is DVKVTQSSRYLVKRTGEKVFLECVQDMDHENMFWYRQDPGLGLRLIYFSYDVKMKEKGDIPEGYSVSREKKERFSLILESASTNQTSMYLCASSYFTGATNEKLFFGSGTQLSVL.

The chain joins TRBV27 to TRBJ2-3; 8 bases are a match to TRBD1. Germline CDR1 MNHEY, CDR2 SMNVEV (reference sequence). The length of the CDR3 is 15 residues. The ends lost 5 bases at V and 4 bases at J; junction bases unmatched: 8. CDR3 protein: CASSRDRRGSDTQYF. CDR3 DNA: TGTGCCAGCAGTCGGGACAGGAGGGGGTCAGATACGCAGTATTTT.

The sample holds a few counts of this clone. Relative to the germline gene, one junction end is altered; a read error may explain this. CDR3 DNA sequence: TGTGCTAGCAGCTGGAGCGGGGGGAGTGGGGAGACCCAGTACTTC. Translation: CASSWSGGSGETQYF. The chain links TRBV7-7 to TRBJ2-5, with TRBD2 identical over 9 bases. CDR3 length equals 15 residues. The germline gives CDR1 SSHAT, CDR2 FNYEAQ (reference sequence).

The genes are TRBV5-1 and TRBJ1-1; TRBD1 is a possible D gene (5 bases). In germline, CDR1 is SGHRS, CDR2 YFSETQ. The length of the CDR3 is 11 residues. V gave up 7 bases and J gave up 5 bases, with 9 bases separating them. The CDR3 nucleotides are TGCGCCAGCCGAAGGGGAACTGAAGCTTTCTTT. This codes for CASRRGTEAFF.

The chain combines TRBV9 with TRBJ1-4, with D possibly matching TRBD1 (6 bases). The CDR3 totals 14 residues. The V gene's germline CDR1 is SGDLS and CDR2 YYNGEE. The ends were cut back, 3 bases at V and 10 bases at J, with 16 bases in the middle. The chain's CDR3 is CASSEGEGRGKLFF. The DNA of the CDR3 is TGTGCCAGCAGCGAGGGGGAGGGGCGGGGAAAACTGTTTTTT. The full variable domain, in which reference TRBV9 and TRBJ1-4 provide the parts outside the CDR3, is DSGVTQTPKHLITATGQRVTLRCSPRSGDLSVYWYQQSLDQGLQFLIQYYNGEERAKGNILERFSAQQFPDLHSELNLSSLELGDSALYFCASSEGEGRGKLFFGSGTQLSVL.

The gene calls are TRBV4-1 and TRBJ2-3; D unclear. The V end was cut by 4 bases, the J end by 2 bases, with 13 bases between. The CDR3 extends over 15 amino acids. Germline assignment: CDR1 MGHRA and CDR2 YSYEKL. The CDR3 sequence is CASSPVSITTDTQYF. CDR3 sequence (DNA): TGCGCCAGCAGCCCGGTGAGCATAACCACAGATACGCAGTATTTT.

Comment on this clone: The sample carries other DNA sequences with the same CDR3. The chain joins TRBV7-2 to TRBJ1-2, with 7 bases aligning to TRBD1. The CDR3 extends over 14 amino acids. After removal of 3 bases from V and 2 bases from J, the junction contained 3 bases not matched to a gene. Germline lookup yields CDR1 SGHTA and CDR2 FQGNSA. The CDR3 protein is CASSLGTVNYGYTF. CDR3 DNA sequence: TGTGCCAGCAGCTTGGGGACAGTCAACTATGGCTACACCTTC.

This chain connects TRBV5-1 to TRBJ2-3; 10 bases align to TRBD2. The CDR3 has 15 residues. V was pared by 3 bases and J by 6 bases, with 7 bases of the junction left unmatched. Germline V gene data show CDR1 as SGHRS and CDR2 as YFSETQ. The CDR3 DNA reads TGCGCCAGCAGCTCAGGGACTAGCGTTTCCGATACGCAGTATTTT. Its translation is CASSSGTSVSDTQYF.

This clone has only a few counts. V usage is TRBV7-6 and J usage is TRBJ2-5; 10 bases are shared with TRBD2. The CDR3 runs 17 residues. With V trimmed by 4 bases and J by 1 base, 9 bases remained unmatched. Germline V gene sequence: CDR1 SGHVS, CDR2 FNYEAQ. The CDR3, as DNA: TGTGCCAGCAGCTCCTTAGCGGGGGGTCTGCTCCAAGAGACCCAGTACTTC. This sequence encodes CASSSLAGGLLQETQYF.